This T cell receptor (beta chain) was documented in a study of sequential checkpoint blockade in melanoma. The treatment denotes: randomized to nivolumab then ipilimumab (arm A) or the reverse (arm B). Live CD3+CD8+ CD19− CD56− cells were sorted from PBMCs. V lost 4 bases, J lost 2 bases, and 7 bases stayed unmatched. Germline lookup yields CDR1 SGHDN and CDR2 FVKESK. The CDR3 spans 17 residues. Profiling relied on immunoSEQ multiplex PCR, and the TCRdb table lists in-frame clones only, not all of them. Of some 35,000 clones listed, roughly 84% are singletons. The J gene is TRBJ1-4, the V gene TRBV14; 10 bases map to TRBD1. This sample comprised CD8+ T cells sorted from blood (inferred from file names), obtained from a patient given nivolumab and ipilimumab in sequence. The receptor comes from a human donor with melanoma. The CDR3 protein is CASSPGTGDSTNEKLFF. CDR3 DNA sequence: TGTGCCAGCAGCCCTGGGACAGGGGATAGTACTAATGAAAAACTGTTTTTT.